A selection of T cell receptor beta chains follows, all from one sample in a study of OX40 agonist ivuxolimab in advanced cancers. Assay used: immunoSEQ multiplex PCR; TCRdb lists only in-frame clones, some missing. The sample carries 35,000 to 40,000 clones, around four fifths recorded once. Here the sequenced sample was CD4+ or CD8+ T cells sorted from blood, taken in a trial of the OX40 agonist ivuxolimab. All receptors derive from an adult with an advanced solid tumor such as melanoma, head and neck, liver or kidney cancer. Each CDR3 is given with its conserved first and last residue. Fields, in order: CDR3 DNA, CDR3 protein, clone size, J gene, D gene, V gene. The D gene is left open where the match is weak. Rows give clone size only sometimes, using once, few, many, or a class for an expanded clone.

CDR3 DNA: TGTGCCAGCAGCCTACGGACTGGCTCCTACAATGAGCAGTTCTTC
CDR3 protein: CASSLRTGSYNEQFF
clone size: .
J gene: TRBJ2-1
D gene: .
V gene: TRBV13

CDR3 DNA: TGTGCCAGCTCACCTATCGGGGGAGAGGGCCCAGATACGCAGTATTTT
CDR3 protein: CASSPIGGEGPDTQYF
clone size: .
J gene: TRBJ2-3
D gene: .
V gene: TRBV18

CDR3 DNA: TGTGCCAGCAGTTACGACCCGAAAGGAAACACCATATATTTT
CDR3 protein: CASSYDPKGNTIYF
clone size: once
J gene: TRBJ1-3
D gene: .
V gene: TRBV6-6

CDR3 DNA: TGTGCCAGCCTCTTCGATTCGGGCAATGAGCAGTTCTTC
CDR3 protein: CASLFDSGNEQFF
clone size: once
J gene: TRBJ2-1
D gene: .
V gene: TRBV18

CDR3 DNA: TGTGCCAGCGGACAGGGGCCCTACGAGCAGTACTTC
CDR3 protein: CASGQGPYEQYF
clone size: .
J gene: TRBJ2-7
D gene: TRBD1
V gene: TRBV28

CDR3 DNA: TGTGCCAGCAGCTCCAGGGGTCGGCGTGAGGCTTTCTTT
CDR3 protein: CASSSRGRREAFF
clone size: .
J gene: TRBJ1-1
D gene: .
V gene: TRBV7-2

CDR3 DNA: TGTGCCAGCAGCGTGACATTCGCGAACACCGGGGAGCTGTTTTTT
CDR3 protein: CASSVTFANTGELFF
clone size: .
J gene: TRBJ2-2
D gene: .
V gene: TRBV9

CDR3 DNA: TGCGCCAGCAGCTTGGAGGCCGGGACGAACACTGAAGCTTTCTTT
CDR3 protein: CASSLEAGTNTEAFF
clone size: .
J gene: TRBJ1-1
D gene: .
V gene: TRBV5-1

CDR3 DNA: TGTGCCAACATTTGCCTACTAGTTTCACCCCTCCACTTT
CDR3 protein: CANICLLVSPLHF
clone size: .
J gene: TRBJ1-6
D gene: .
V gene: TRBV7-3

CDR3 DNA: TGTGCCTGGGGGAGTGGGTTCGACGTCCTGACTTTC
CDR3 protein: CAWGSGFDVLTF
clone size: .
J gene: TRBJ2-6
D gene: .
V gene: TRBV30